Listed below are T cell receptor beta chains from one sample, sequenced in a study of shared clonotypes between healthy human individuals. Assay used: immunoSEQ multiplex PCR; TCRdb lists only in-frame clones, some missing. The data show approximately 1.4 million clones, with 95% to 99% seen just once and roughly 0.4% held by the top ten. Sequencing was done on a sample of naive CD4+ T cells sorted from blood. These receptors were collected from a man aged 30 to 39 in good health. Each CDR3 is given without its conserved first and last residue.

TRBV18,ASSPGTGVQPQH
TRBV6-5,ASSPTGQTEAF
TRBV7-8,ASSFLSGALYEQY
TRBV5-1,ASSHTTGSETGELF
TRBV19,ASSTPGGSTDTQY
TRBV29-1,SVRIGTGFTGANVLT
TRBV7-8,ASSLGTGPMYQPQH
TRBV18,ASSPMRLAGSTDTQY
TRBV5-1,ASSFGSPSGNYEQY
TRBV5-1,ASSLVASYEQY
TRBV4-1,ASSPQGTHTGELF
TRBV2,ASSAQPHSYNEQF
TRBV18,ASSPQRTGRSNQPQH
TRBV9,ASAGLAGGPRETQY
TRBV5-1,ASSFGTSAQKLDEQF
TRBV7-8,ASSSRRGAAGGLEQY
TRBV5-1,ASSFQATNEKLF
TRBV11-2,ASSLNGAGYEQY
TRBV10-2,ASSEFRGEQY
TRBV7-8,ASSRRLAGSRTQY
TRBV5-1,ASSLELSSDEQY
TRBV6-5,ASWAWRTTDTQY
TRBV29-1,SVAVAGGPNEQF
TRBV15,ATSRGSGRALGTDTQY
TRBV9,ASSVEGLGETQY
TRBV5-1,ASSPLGSGSWETQY
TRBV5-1,AVKGRETQY
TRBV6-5,ASNRGRDWGPEQY
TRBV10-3,AISEGQAFNEKLF